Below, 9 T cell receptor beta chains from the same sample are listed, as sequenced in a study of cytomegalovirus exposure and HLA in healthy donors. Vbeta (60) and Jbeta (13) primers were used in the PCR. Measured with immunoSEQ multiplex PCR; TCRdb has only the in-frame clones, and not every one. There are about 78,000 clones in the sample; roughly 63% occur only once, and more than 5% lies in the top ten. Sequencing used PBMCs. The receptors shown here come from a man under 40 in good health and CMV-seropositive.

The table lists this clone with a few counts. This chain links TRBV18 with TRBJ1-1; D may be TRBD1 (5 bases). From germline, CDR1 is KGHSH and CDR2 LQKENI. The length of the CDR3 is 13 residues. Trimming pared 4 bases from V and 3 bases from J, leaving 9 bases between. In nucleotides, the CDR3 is TGTGCCAGCTCACAGGGGAAAGACACTGAAGCTTTCTTT. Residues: CASSQGKDTEAFF. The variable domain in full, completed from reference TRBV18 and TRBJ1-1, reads NAGVMQNPRHLVRRRGQEARLRCSPMKGHSHVYWYRQLPEEGLKFMVYLQKENIIDESGMPKERFSAEFPKEGPSILRIQQVVRGDSAAYFCASSQGKDTEAFFGQGTRLTVV.

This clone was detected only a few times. CDR3: CSANRDSYEQYF. CDR3 nucleotides: TGCAGCGCAAACCGGGACTCATACGAGCAGTACTTC. The chain is built from TRBV29-1 and TRBJ2-7, with D possibly being TRBD2 (6 bases). V was clipped by 7 bases and J by 4 bases, with 14 bases between them. This CDR3 contains 12 residues. From germline, CDR1 is SQVTM and CDR2 ANQGSEA.

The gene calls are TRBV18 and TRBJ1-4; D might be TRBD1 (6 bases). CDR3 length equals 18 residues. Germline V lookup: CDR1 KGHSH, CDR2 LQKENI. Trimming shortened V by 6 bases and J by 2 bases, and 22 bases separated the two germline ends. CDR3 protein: CASSRPTGRLSTNEKLFF. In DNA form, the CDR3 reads TGTGCCAGCTCCCGCCCTACAGGGCGTTTATCGACTAATGAAAAACTGTTTTTT. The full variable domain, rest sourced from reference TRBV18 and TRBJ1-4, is NAGVMQNPRHLVRRRGQEARLRCSPMKGHSHVYWYRQLPEEGLKFMVYLQKENIIDESGMPKERFSAEFPKEGPSILRIQQVVRGDSAAYFCASSRPTGRLSTNEKLFFGSGTQLSVL.

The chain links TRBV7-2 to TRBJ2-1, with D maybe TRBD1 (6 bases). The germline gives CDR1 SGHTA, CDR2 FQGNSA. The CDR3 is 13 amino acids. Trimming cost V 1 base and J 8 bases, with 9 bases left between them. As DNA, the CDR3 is TGTGCCAGCAGCTTAGACAGGGACCATGAGCAGTTCTTC. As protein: CASSLDRDHEQFF.

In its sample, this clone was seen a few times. The CDR3: CASSQDGETNEKLFF. The CDR3 DNA reads as TGCGCCAGCAGCCAAGACGGAGAGACTAATGAAAAACTGTTTTTT. This sequence joins TRBV4-3 and TRBJ1-4, with D unclear. V was cut by 0 bases and J by 2 bases, with 7 bases left in between. Germline CDR1 is LGHNA and CDR2 is YSLEER. The CDR3 sequence is 15 residues long.

The CDR3 DNA follows: TGTGCCAGCAAGGATCAGGGGTCCACAGATACGCAGTATTTT. The encoded protein is CASKDQGSTDTQYF. The chain combines TRBV7-2 with TRBJ2-3, with a weak D call TRBD1 (6 bases). V was pared by 7 bases and J by 2 bases, with 13 bases between. This CDR3 has 14 residues. Per the germline V gene, CDR1 is SGHTA and CDR2 is FQGNSA. Together with reference TRBV7-2 and TRBJ2-3, the CDR3 gives the full variable domain: GAGVSQSPSNKVTEKGKDVELRCDPISGHTALYWYRQSLGQGLEFLIYFQGNSAPDKSGLPSDRFSAERTGGSVSTLTIQRTQQEDSAVYLCASKDQGSTDTQYFGPGTRLTVL.

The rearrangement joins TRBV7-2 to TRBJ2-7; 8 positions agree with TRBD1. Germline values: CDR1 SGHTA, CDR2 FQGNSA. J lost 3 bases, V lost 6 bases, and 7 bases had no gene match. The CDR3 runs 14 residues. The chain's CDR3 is CASRRDRLDYEQYF. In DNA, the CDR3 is TGTGCCAGCAGACGGGACAGGCTAGACTACGAGCAGTACTTC.

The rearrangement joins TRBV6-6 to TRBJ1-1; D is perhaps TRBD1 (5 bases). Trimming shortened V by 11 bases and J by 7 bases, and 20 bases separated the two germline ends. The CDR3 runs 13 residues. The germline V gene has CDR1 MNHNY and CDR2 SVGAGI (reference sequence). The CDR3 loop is CAGIKVEDNEAFF. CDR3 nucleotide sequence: TGTGCCGGCATTAAAGTAGAGGACAATGAAGCTTTCTTT.

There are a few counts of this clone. CDR3 DNA sequence: TGTGCCAGCAGCCGGCTTTCCGGGGGTAGCCTCAGGAACACTGAAGCTTTCTTT. Protein product: CASSRLSGGSLRNTEAFF. The rearrangement uses TRBV5-6 and TRBJ1-1; D possibly corresponds to TRBD1 (5 bases). V was shortened by 4 bases and J by 1 base, with 23 bases between the two germline ends. The CDR3 length is 18 residues. The V gene's germline CDR1 is SGHDT and CDR2 YYEEEE.